A single sample is the source of the 28 T cell receptor beta chains below, sequenced in a study of CD8 T cells in Susac syndrome. Reverse transcription used about 0.45 to 1 ug RNA and random hexamers. TCRdb reanalysed the immunoSEQ multiplex PCR reads using MiXCR and keeps one entry per CDR3 protein. The table shows roughly 190,000 distinct CDR3 sequences, with about 95% occurring only once. Input material: CD4+ T cells from PBMCs. The source is a human donor in good health.

V usage is TRBV12-3 or TRBV12-4 and J usage is TRBJ2-1; D possibly corresponds to TRBD2 (5 bases). The ends were cut back, 7 bases at V and 2 bases at J, with 12 bases in the middle. The CDR3 runs 14 residues. The CDR3 nucleotides read TGTGCCAGCAAGCTCGCTAGCCCCTACAATGAGCAGTTCTTC. Translation: CASKLASPYNEQFF.

The V gene is TRBV20-1, the J gene TRBJ2-1, with 9 positions matching TRBD2. V trimming: 2 bases; J trimming: 6 bases; junction bases outside the gene matches: 8. The CDR3 is 15 residues long. Germline CDR1 DFQATT, CDR2 SNEGSKA (reference sequence). CDR3 amino acids: CSARRTSAGSNEQFF. CDR3 nucleotide sequence: TGCAGTGCTAGACGGACTAGCGCGGGAAGCAATGAGCAGTTCTTC.

The rearrangement uses TRBV29-1 and TRBJ1-1; TRBD1 matches at 8 bases. The length of the CDR3 is 14 residues. The V and J ends lost 1 base and 0 bases, in that order; junction bases with no gene match: 1. Germline V lookup: CDR1 SQVTM, CDR2 ANQGSEA. In DNA, the CDR3 is TGCAGCGTTGAAGGGACAGGGATGAACACTGAAGCTTTCTTT. Translation gives CSVEGTGMNTEAFF.

The chain has TRBV7-8 and TRBJ2-6, with D uncertain. The length of the CDR3 is 15 residues. Between the trimmed V and J ends, which lost 5 bases and 0 bases, there was a span of 8 bases. Germline CDR1 reads SGHVS; CDR2 reads FQNEAQ. In nucleotides, the CDR3 is TGTGCCAGCAGCCCGCCGCGCTCTGGGGCCAACGTCCTGACTTTC. It yields the protein CASSPPRSGANVLTF.

The chain combines TRBV28 with TRBJ2-3; 14 bases map to TRBD2. V shed 4 bases, J shed 4 bases, and the junction held 4 bases outside the gene matches. Germline CDR1 reads MDHEN; CDR2 reads SYDVKM. This CDR3 region has 16 residues. CDR3 nucleotide sequence: TGTGCCAGCAGTTCGGGACTAGCGGGAGTTGCAGATACGCAGTATTTT. Its translation is CASSSGLAGVADTQYF.

This clonotype was recorded only once. The chain employs TRBV6-6 and TRBJ1-5; D might be TRBD1 (5 bases). Per the germline V gene, CDR1 is MNHNY and CDR2 is SVGAGI (reference sequence). The length of the CDR3 is 16 residues. V lost 0 bases and J 1 base, leaving 10 bases between the germline ends. The CDR3 sequence: CASSYSEGWSNQPQHF. Here the CDR3 DNA reads TGTGCCAGCAGTTACTCGGAGGGGTGGAGCAATCAGCCCCAGCATTTT.

The chain employs TRBV7-9 and TRBJ2-5; 10 bases line up with TRBD2. This CDR3 is built from 15 residues. Germline loops: CDR1 SEHNR, CDR2 FQNEAQ (reference sequence). The V segment lost 5 bases and the J segment 0 bases; nucleotides outside the gene matches: 3. This CDR3 is CASSPSGSDQETQYF. CDR3 DNA sequence: TGTGCCAGCAGCCCTAGCGGGAGCGACCAAGAGACCCAGTACTTC.

This rearrangement joins TRBV7-2 to TRBJ2-4; 8 positions agree with TRBD1. The V and J ends lost 1 base and 2 bases, in that order; junction bases with no gene match: 10. Germline loops: CDR1 SGHTA, CDR2 FQGNSA. This CDR3 has 18 amino acids. CDR3 residues: CASSLVQGELPTKNIQYF. In DNA, the CDR3 is TGTGCCAGCAGCTTAGTACAGGGGGAGCTACCGACCAAAAACATTCAGTACTTC.

This rearrangement joins TRBV29-1 to TRBJ1-2, with TRBD1 as a possible D gene (6 bases). This CDR3 is built from 12 residues. Germline V gives CDR1 SQVTM, CDR2 ANQGSEA. V was cut by 7 bases and J by 3 bases, with 12 bases left in between. CDR3 sequence: CSGGRTDYGYTF. Written as DNA, the CDR3 is TGCAGCGGGGGTCGGACAGACTATGGCTACACCTTC. Together with reference TRBV29-1 and TRBJ1-2, the CDR3 gives the full variable domain: SAVISQKPSRDICQRGTSLTIQCQVDSQVTMMFWYRQQPGQSLTLIATANQGSEATYESGFVIDKFPISRPNLTFSTLTVSNMSPEDSSIYLCSGGRTDYGYTFGSGTRLTVV.

V is TRBV7-2 and J is TRBJ2-4; D possibly corresponds to TRBD2 (5 bases). Germline CDR1 SGHTA, CDR2 FQGNSA. Trimming cost V 4 bases and J 8 bases, with 12 bases left between them. The CDR3 is 13 residues long. DNA for the CDR3: TGTGCCAGCAGCTGGAAGGGAGCAGACATTCAGTACTTC. Amino acid sequence: CASSWKGADIQYF.

V is TRBV9 and J is TRBJ2-3; a possible D gene is TRBD2 (5 bases). There are 15 residues in the CDR3. Germline V gene sequence: CDR1 SGDLS, CDR2 YYNGEE. Trimming took 0 bases from V and 2 from J, leaving 10 bases between them. The DNA for the CDR3 is TGTGCCAGCAGCGTAGCAGCGGCCCCCACAGATACGCAGTATTTT. Protein sequence: CASSVAAAPTDTQYF.

The chain carries TRBV15 and TRBJ2-6; perhaps TRBD1 as D (5 bases). Germline V gene lookup returns CDR1 LNHNV and CDR2 YYDKDF (reference sequence). Trimming pared 4 bases from V and 2 bases from J, leaving 15 bases between. The CDR3 length is 17 residues. In DNA form, the CDR3 reads TGTGCCACCAGCAATGGCAGGGAAGGAGCTGGGGCCAACGTCCTGACTTTC. Amino acid sequence: CATSNGREGAGANVLTF. The full variable domain, rest sourced from reference TRBV15 and TRBJ2-6, is DAMVIQNPRYQVTQFGKPVTLSCSQTLNHNVMYWYQQKSSQAPKLLFHYYDKDFNNEADTPDNFQSRRPNTSFCFLDIRSPGLGDTAMYLCATSNGREGAGANVLTFGAGSRLTVL.

The CDR3 reads CASSQAPQGGDEKLFF. The CDR3 DNA reads as TGTGCCAGCAGCCAAGCCCCCCAGGGAGGAGATGAAAAACTGTTTTTT. The chain links TRBV4-2 to TRBJ1-4; D is perhaps TRBD1 (5 bases). V gave up 1 base and J gave up 6 bases, with 15 bases separating them. Germline V CDR1 and CDR2: LGHNA, YNFKEQ. The CDR3 covers 16 residues.

The chain uses TRBV7-2 and TRBJ2-5; possible D gene TRBD1, 5 bases. The V end lost 1 base, the J end lost 1 base, and 10 bases lay between the germline ends. Germline CDR1 is SGHTA and CDR2 is FQGNSA. The CDR3 is made up of 15 amino acids. The CDR3 nucleotides are TGTGCCAGCAGCTTAGATCAGGGCCGCCAAGAGACCCAGTACTTC. It translates to CASSLDQGRQETQYF.

The genes are TRBV7-9 and TRBJ1-2; no clear D gene. V lost 4 bases to trimming and J lost 7 bases, with 13 bases between them. Germline-derived CDR1 and CDR2 are SEHNR and FQNEAQ (reference sequence). CDR3 length: 13 amino acids. CDR3 residues: CASSSNLPPGYTF. CDR3 bases: TGTGCCAGCAGCTCCAACTTACCGCCTGGCTACACCTTC.

In its sample, this clonotype was seen once. The V and J genes are TRBV5-1 and TRBJ1-1; weak D call: TRBD1 (5 bases). The CDR3 has 13 amino acids. V lost 7 bases and J lost 0, with 10 bases in between. Germline V lookup: CDR1 SGHRS, CDR2 YFSETQ. CDR3 in DNA: TGCGCCAGCGGGCCGGACATGAACACTGAAGCTTTCTTT. It yields the protein CASGPDMNTEAFF.

The chain combines TRBV12-3 or TRBV12-4 with TRBJ2-3; D uncertain. The V gene lost 3 bases and the J gene lost 0 bases, with 10 bases spanning the gap. The CDR3 totals 15 residues. The CDR3: CASSFRTPSTDTQYF. The CDR3 DNA reads as TGTGCCAGCAGTTTCCGGACGCCTAGCACAGATACGCAGTATTTT.

The chain recombines TRBV20-1 with TRBJ2-1; D is unclear. Germline CDR1 and CDR2: DFQATT and SNEGSKA (reference sequence). V was pared by 3 bases and J by 7 bases, with 7 bases between. This CDR3 spans 11 amino acids. DNA of the CDR3: TGCAGTGCTAGCCCGAGGAATGAGCAGTTCTTC. It translates to CSASPRNEQFF.

The chain recombines TRBV24-1 with TRBJ1-2; no reliable D call. The CDR3 consists of 13 residues. The V end lost 4 bases, the J end lost 8 bases, and 13 bases lay between the germline ends. From germline, CDR1 is KGHDR and CDR2 SFDVKD. The CDR3 reads CATSDQSGRGYTF. CDR3 sequence (DNA): TGTGCCACCAGTGACCAGTCCGGGAGGGGCTACACCTTC.

The CDR3 bases are TGCAGCGTTGACCAAGGAGATACGCAGTATTTT. Protein sequence: CSVDQGDTQYF. The rearrangement uses TRBV29-1 and TRBJ2-3, with D hard to call. The CDR3 is made up of 11 amino acids. Germline lookup yields CDR1 SQVTM and CDR2 ANQGSEA. Trimming removed 3 bases at V and 5 bases at J, with 6 bases between.

V is TRBV14 and J is TRBJ1-1; the D is unclear. Per the germline V gene, CDR1 is SGHDN and CDR2 is FVKESK. This CDR3 comprises 14 residues. V was cut by 3 bases and J by 3 bases, with 11 bases left in between. The CDR3 nucleotides are TGTGCCAGCAGCCACCACCAGAGGTACACTGAAGCTTTCTTT. Translated, it gives CASSHHQRYTEAFF. Drawing the rest from reference TRBV14 and TRBJ1-1, the complete variable domain is EAGVTQFPSHSVIEKGQTVTLRCDPISGHDNLYWYRRVMGKEIKFLLHFVKESKQDESGMPNNRFLAERTGGTYSTLKVQPAELEDSGVYFCASSHHQRYTEAFFGQGTRLTVV.

The genes are TRBV7-3 and TRBJ2-5; D tentatively reads TRBD1 or TRBD2 (7 bases each). The V and J ends lost 4 bases and 5 bases respectively, with 14 bases between them. This CDR3 is 14 amino acids long. From germline, CDR1 is SGHTA and CDR2 FQGTGA. CDR3 sequence reads: CASSWQGGRETQYF. CDR3 sequence (DNA): TGTGCCAGCAGCTGGCAGGGGGGGCGTGAGACCCAGTACTTC.

The chain combines TRBV11-2 with TRBJ2-7; the D gene could be TRBD1 or TRBD2 (5 bases each). Trimming removed 5 bases at V and 6 bases at J, with 14 bases between. The CDR3 spans 13 residues. CDR1 is SGHAT, CDR2 FQNNGV, per germline. The CDR3 DNA sequence: TGTGCCAGCAGCCACGGGACCTTGGCCGAGCAGTACTTC. Its translation: CASSHGTLAEQYF.

The chain employs TRBV24-1 and TRBJ2-3; D not certain. This CDR3 contains 13 residues. V dropped 3 bases and J dropped 2 bases, with 5 bases sitting between them. CDR1 is KGHDR, CDR2 SFDVKD, per germline. CDR3: CATSDPPTDTQYF. CDR3 in DNA: TGTGCCACCAGTGATCCCCCCACAGATACGCAGTATTTT.

The rearrangement joins TRBV27 to TRBJ2-1, with D tentatively TRBD1 or TRBD2 (5 bases each). The CDR3 runs 15 residues. V was clipped by 3 bases and J by 4 bases, with 13 bases between them. Germline V CDR1 and CDR2: MNHEY, SMNVEV (reference sequence). The chain's CDR3 is CASSFEGRGYNEQFF. DNA for the CDR3: TGTGCCAGCAGTTTCGAGGGGCGTGGGTACAATGAGCAGTTCTTC.

The chain recombines TRBV30 with TRBJ1-2; D perhaps matches TRBD1 (5 bases). CDR1 and CDR2 from the germline V gene are GTSNPN and SVGIG (reference sequence). The CDR3 runs 14 residues. Trimming left V 0 bases short and J 6 bases short, with 14 bases between. The CDR3 loop is CAWSVVAGTNGYTF. The DNA for the CDR3 is TGTGCCTGGAGTGTTGTGGCGGGGACCAATGGCTACACCTTC. The whole variable domain, remainder taken from reference TRBV30 and TRBJ1-2, is SQTIHQWPATLVQPVGSPLSLECTVEGTSNPNLYWYRQAAGRGLQLLFYSVGIGQISSEVPQNLSASRPQDRQFILSSKKLLLSDSGFYLCAWSVVAGTNGYTFGSGTRLTVV.

The gene calls are TRBV29-1 and TRBJ1-2; D not resolved. The CDR3 length is 10 residues. V lost 2 bases and J 11 bases, leaving 9 bases between the germline ends. The V gene's germline CDR1 is SQVTM and CDR2 ANQGSEA. CDR3 in amino acids: CSVELGSYTF. The CDR3 region has the DNA TGCAGCGTTGAATTGGGGAGTTACACCTTC.

The CDR3 nucleotides read TGCAGCGGTACAGGGACAGATACGCAGTATTTT. This sequence encodes CSGTGTDTQYF. V is TRBV29-1 and J is TRBJ2-3; TRBD1 is a possible D gene (6 bases). Trimming shortened V by 7 bases and J by 3 bases, and 8 bases separated the two germline ends. Germline V lookup: CDR1 SQVTM, CDR2 ANQGSEA. CDR3 size: 11 residues.